This T cell receptor (beta chain) was sequenced during a study of technical replicates of blood from several donors. CDR3 length: 15 residues. Germline lookup yields CDR1 MGHDK and CDR2 SYGVNS. Trimming left V 4 bases short and J 0 bases short, with 13 bases between. Profiled with immunoSEQ multiplex PCR; TCRdb holds only in-frame clones, not every one. This table has just under 100,000 clones, about 96% appearing once. This sequence originates from a human donor in good health. The sequenced sample consisted of T cells isolated from PBMCs. The chain combines TRBV25-1 with TRBJ2-7; D might be TRBD2 (6 bases). The CDR3 sequence: CASSGVRENSYEQYF. In nucleotides, the CDR3 is TGTGCCAGCAGTGGAGTCCGGGAGAACTCCTACGAGCAGTACTTC.